This T cell receptor beta chain was retrieved from a study of siplizumab effects on memory and regulatory T cells. Measured with immunoSEQ multiplex PCR; TCRdb has only the in-frame clones, and not every one. Of fewer than 100,000 clones listed, 85% to 95% are singletons. V lost 7 bases and J 2 bases, leaving 18 bases between the germline ends. From germline, CDR1 is SQVTM and CDR2 ANQGSEA. CDR3 length equals 15 residues. This chain uses TRBV29-1 with TRBJ2-4; D possibly corresponds to TRBD1 (5 bases). Input material: CD8+ T cells sorted from blood. The TCR originated in a human donor in good health. In DNA form, the CDR3 reads TGCAGCGCGTATACAGGATCAATTTCCAAAAACATTCAGTACTTC. It is translated as CSAYTGSISKNIQYF.